These 13 T cell receptor beta chains were sequenced from one sample in a study of spatial heterogeneity in lung cancer (dated by TCRdb to the late 2010s). The paper as a whole reports these results and caveats: A correlation was observed between the number of expanded intratumoral alpha and beta TCRs and the tumor nonsynonymous mutation count.

The meaning of the sample's time point label: sample taken at primary tumor resection. Library method: 5' RACE. Instrument used: NextSeq 500. TCRdb handled the public reads itself, with Q25 trimming in fastp and clone calling in MiXCR, and kept productive beta chains. Each entry is one CDR3 protein sequence, shown with its most common DNA and genes. The sample yields around 13,000 distinct CDR3 sequences; less than 8% were counted once. The ten top clones hold around 3.5% of the sample. For these TCRs, the target antigens are not known. Sequencing was performed on lung tumor tissue, taken at surgery. The receptor source for this set is a female donor with early-stage non-small cell lung cancer.

In its sample, this clonotype was seen many times. The chain links TRBV5-1 to TRBJ1-2; the D is unclear. The V end lost 0 bases, the J end lost 4 bases, and 16 bases lay between the germline ends. The CDR3 runs to 16 residues. The germline CDR1 and CDR2 sequences are SGHRS and YFSETQ. In nucleotides, the CDR3 is TGCGCCAGCAGCTTGGGGGCCTCGGACGGCACCTATGGCTACACCTTC. Translating it yields CASSLGASDGTYGYTF.

This clonotype was seen repeatedly, ten times or more. The chain is built from TRBV6-2 or TRBV6-3 and TRBJ2-1; the match to TRBD2 covers 7 bases. The germline V gene has CDR1 MNHEY and CDR2 SVGEGT. The CDR3 runs to 15 residues. The trim removed 6 bases at V and 1 base at J, leaving 6 bases unmatched. CDR3 in DNA: TGTGCCAGCAGCCCGAGCGGGAAGTCCTACAATGAGCAGTTCTTC. It codes for CASSPSGKSYNEQFF.

By share, this clonotype counts as medium-sized (0.01 to 0.1%). The gene calls are TRBV6-1 and TRBJ2-7, with a tentative D call TRBD1 (6 bases). There are 14 residues in the CDR3. The ends were cut back, 5 bases at V and 2 bases at J, with 13 bases in the middle. Germline CDR1 MNHNS, CDR2 SASEGT. CDR3 loop: CASSRSTGPYEQYF. CDR3 bases: TGTGCCAGCAGTAGATCGACAGGACCCTACGAGCAGTACTTC.

In its sample, this clonotype is medium-sized. CDR3 sequence: CSVVPGQGEAFF. CDR3 coding DNA: TGCAGCGTTGTGCCAGGACAGGGAGAAGCTTTCTTT. This chain uses TRBV29-1 with TRBJ1-1; TRBD1 aligns across 8 bases. The CDR3 runs 12 residues. Germline assignment: CDR1 SQVTM and CDR2 ANQGSEA. The V and J ends lost 4 bases and 8 bases, in that order; junction bases with no gene match: 6.

V is TRBV28 and J is TRBJ2-7, with D perhaps TRBD2 (5 bases). The V end lost 6 bases, the J end lost 2 bases, and 14 bases lay between the germline ends. The CDR3 runs 14 residues. The germline gives CDR1 MDHEN, CDR2 SYDVKM. The CDR3 sequence is CASSPYRGPYEQYF. CDR3 nucleotides: TGTGCCAGCAGCCCTTATCGGGGTCCCTACGAGCAGTACTTC.

This clonotype was counted at least ten times. V gene TRBV4-3 combines with J gene TRBJ1-1; D perhaps matches TRBD1 (5 bases). V was cut by 0 bases and J by 3 bases, with 11 bases left in between. The CDR3 covers 15 residues. The germline V gene has CDR1 LGHNA and CDR2 YSLEER. CDR3 bases: TGCGCCAGCAGCCAAGAGCCCAGGGCCGACACTGAAGCTTTCTTT. It encodes CASSQEPRADTEAFF.

On this clonotype itself: It may be a read error: a sequence one base away is much more abundant. The V gene is TRBV10-3, the J gene TRBJ2-5, with 7 bases that match TRBD2. Germline V gene sequence: CDR1 ENHRY, CDR2 SYGVKD. The CDR3 is 14 amino acids. CDR3 nucleotides: TGTGCCATCTGTGAGGGCGGGAGCAGAGAGACCCAGTACTTC. This translates into CAICEGGSRETQYF.

V and J are TRBV28 and TRBJ1-3; no firm D call. V was shortened by 1 base and J by 7 bases, with 5 bases between the two germline ends. Germline values: CDR1 MDHEN, CDR2 SYDVKM. CDR3 length: 12 residues. The CDR3 DNA sequence: TGTGCCAGCAGTTTATACCGGAACACCATATATTTT. This gives the protein CASSLYRNTIYF.

This clonotype was found many times. The V and J genes are TRBV9 and TRBJ2-7, with TRBD2 matching over 8 bases. V lost 0 bases and J lost 2; bases outside the gene matches: 16. The CDR3 is 19 amino acids. Germline V gene lookup returns CDR1 SGDLS and CDR2 YYNGEE. The CDR3 DNA reads as TGTGCCAGCAGCGTAGGACCTTGGAAAGGGCGGGAGGCGACCTACGAGCAGTACTTC. Its translation is CASSVGPWKGREATYEQYF.

This clonotype showed up many times. The genes are TRBV20-1 and TRBJ2-1; 8 bases line up with TRBD2. Germline CDR1 is DFQATT and CDR2 is SNEGSKA (reference sequence). The CDR3 contains 14 residues. Here the CDR3 reads CSPRGRGRFNEQFF. The CDR3 DNA follows: TGCAGCCCCCGGGGGCGCGGGAGGTTTAATGAGCAGTTCTTC.

This clonotype qualifies as medium-sized (0.01 to 0.1%). The V gene is TRBV5-1, the J gene TRBJ2-2; 8 bases match TRBD1. J gave up 4 bases and V 4 bases, and 6 bases lay outside the gene matches. Germline V gene data show CDR1 as SGHRS and CDR2 as YFSETQ. The CDR3 covers 15 residues. Here the CDR3 DNA reads TGCGCCAGCAGCGAGGACAGGGTTTCCACCGGGGAGCTGTTTTTT. Translated: CASSEDRVSTGELFF.

This clonotype was seen a few times. This sequence joins TRBV7-2 and TRBJ2-3, with no clear D. Germline V CDR1 and CDR2: SGHTA, FQGNSA. The CDR3 runs to 14 residues. V gave up 0 bases and J gave up 0 bases, with 4 bases separating them. CDR3 region: CASSLAGSTDTQYF. The CDR3 DNA follows: TGTGCCAGCAGCTTAGCGGGGAGCACAGATACGCAGTATTTT. The whole variable domain, filled in from reference TRBV7-2 and TRBJ2-3, reads GAGVSQSPSNKVTEKGKDVELRCDPISGHTALYWYRQSLGQGLEFLIYFQGNSAPDKSGLPSDRFSAERTGGSVSTLTIQRTQQEDSAVYLCASSLAGSTDTQYFGPGTRLTVL.

At least ten counts were recorded for this clonotype. The gene calls are TRBV7-2 and TRBJ1-6; D ambiguous. Trimming shortened V by 5 bases and J by 5 bases, and 10 bases separated the two germline ends. The length of the CDR3 is 14 residues. Germline V gene lookup returns CDR1 SGHTA and CDR2 FQGNSA. The chain's CDR3 is CASSVGLDNSPLHF. CDR3 in DNA: TGTGCCAGCAGCGTCGGCCTGGATAATTCACCCCTCCACTTT.